This entry lists 18 T cell receptor beta chains sequenced from one sample in a study of technical replicates of blood from a handful of donors. Method: immunoSEQ multiplex PCR; TCRdb's copy keeps in-frame clones and lacks some. This sample has approximately 81,000 clones, with 70% to 90% found just once. The sequenced sample was PBMCs. These receptor sequences come from a human donor in good health. Some clones in this sample may be carry-over from other donors' samples.

V usage is TRBV5-1 and J usage is TRBJ2-3, with D uncertain. The length of the CDR3 is 16 residues. Germline CDR1 SGHRS, CDR2 YFSETQ. With 0 bases removed from V and 2 bases from J, the gap between germline ends came to 13 bases. In DNA, the CDR3 is TGCGCCAGCAGCTTGGCCGGTGTACAGTCCACAGATACGCAGTATTTT. It is translated as CASSLAGVQSTDTQYF.

This clone has only one observation. The V gene is TRBV6-1, the J gene TRBJ1-2, with unresolved D. The CDR3 runs to 14 residues. Germline V CDR1 and CDR2: MNHNS, SASEGT. V shed 0 bases and J shed 5 bases, with 10 bases lying between them. The CDR3, as DNA: TGTGCCAGCAGTGAAGCGTGGGAGTCGTATGGCTACACCTTC. It specifies CASSEAWESYGYTF.

The V gene is TRBV7-9, the J gene TRBJ1-1, with 9 bases lining up with TRBD1. V was pared by 7 bases and J by 4 bases, with 10 bases of the junction left unmatched. The CDR3 is 15 residues long. CDR1 SEHNR and CDR2 FQNEAQ come from the germline V gene (reference sequence). This CDR3 reads CASTIGQGILTEAFF. CDR3 bases: TGTGCCAGCACTATAGGACAGGGGATACTCACTGAAGCTTTCTTT.

This clone was detected only a few times. The V call is TRBV13, the J call TRBJ1-6; no clear D. V was cut by 5 bases and J by 8 bases, with 10 bases left in between. Germline V CDR1 and CDR2: PRHDT, FYEKMQ (reference sequence). CDR3 length equals 13 residues. The CDR3 protein is CASSQEGYSPLHF. The CDR3 DNA is TGTGCCAGCAGCCAGGAGGGTTATTCACCCCTCCACTTT.

This sequence joins TRBV5-4 and TRBJ1-1; possibly TRBD1 for D (6 bases). Germline V gene data show CDR1 as SGHNT and CDR2 as YYREEE (reference sequence). There are 17 residues in the CDR3. Trimming took off 1 base at V and 5 bases at J, with 21 bases between the two ends. Written as DNA, the CDR3 is TGTGCCAGCAGCTTGAGCCCGGAGGTCTCGAGGGGGACTGAAGCTTTCTTT. It specifies CASSLSPEVSRGTEAFF.

V gene TRBV6-6 combines with J gene TRBJ2-1; 9 nucleotides line up with TRBD1. The CDR3 loop spans 14 amino acids. The germline CDR1 and CDR2 sequences are MNHNY and SVGAGI (reference sequence). Unmatched junction bases numbered 5, after V lost 5 bases and J lost 6 bases. The CDR3 DNA sequence: TGTGCCAGCAGTCCGGGACAGGGTCGCAATGAGCAGTTCTTC. Translated: CASSPGQGRNEQFF.

In DNA form, the CDR3 reads TGTGCCAGCAGCTTTCGGGGGGGGCAGAGGACTGAAGCTTTCTTT. Translating gives CASSFRGGQRTEAFF. V and J are TRBV5-4 and TRBJ1-1; weak D call: TRBD1 (6 bases). The CDR3 is 15 residues long. Germline CDR1 SGHNT, CDR2 YYREEE (reference sequence). Trimming left V 2 bases short and J 5 bases short, with 16 bases between. Combining the CDR3 with reference TRBV5-4 and TRBJ1-1 gives the whole variable domain ETGVTQSPTHLIKTRGQQVTLRCSSQSGHNTVSWYQQALGQGPQFIFQYYREEENGRGNFPPRFSGLQFPNYSSELNVNALELDDSALYLCASSFRGGQRTEAFFGQGTRLTVV.

CDR3 nucleotides: TGTGCCAGCACACAAGGACTTAACACCGGGGAGCTGTTTTTT. Its translation is CASTQGLNTGELFF. The genes are TRBV7-6 and TRBJ2-2; a possible D gene is TRBD2 (5 bases). The CDR3 is made up of 14 amino acids. The germline V and J ends were trimmed by 7 bases and 2 bases, with 11 bases remaining between them. Germline V gives CDR1 SGHVS, CDR2 FNYEAQ.

CDR3 nucleotides: TGTGCCAGCAGCCTGAGGAGCTCCTACAATGAGCAGTTCTTC. This encodes CASSLRSSYNEQFF. V is TRBV5-4 and J is TRBJ2-1, with D uncertain. V shed 4 bases and J shed 0 bases, with 8 bases lying between them. The germline CDR1 and CDR2 sequences are SGHNT and YYREEE (reference sequence). The CDR3 sequence is 14 residues long.

The chain has TRBV1 and TRBJ2-7; the D call TRBD2 from the table was never checked on the DNA. TRBV1 is reported as a pseudogene. The CDR3 totals 18 residues. The CDR3 DNA is TGCACCAGCAGCCAAGAGGGGCGCAAGGCGGGGGACTCCTACGAGCAGTACTTC. Its protein is CTSSQEGRKAGDSYEQYF.

The chain is built from TRBV11-3 and TRBJ2-2; the D gene is possibly TRBD1 (5 bases). Between the trimmed V and J ends, which lost 1 base and 5 bases, there was a span of 8 bases. This CDR3 is 14 amino acids long. Germline CDR1 and CDR2: SGHNT and YENEEA. The CDR3 loop reads CASSLGQITGELFF. The CDR3, as DNA: TGTGCCAGCAGCTTAGGACAGATTACCGGGGAGCTGTTTTTT.

The gene calls are TRBV11-2 and TRBJ2-3; D remains ambiguous. The CDR3 is 15 residues long. Trimming took off 1 base at V and 11 bases at J, with 19 bases between the two ends. Germline CDR1 reads SGHAT; CDR2 reads FQNNGV. CDR3 residues: CASSLGPGSRLKQYF. The CDR3 bases are TGTGCCAGCAGCTTAGGCCCTGGGTCCAGGCTTAAGCAGTATTTT.

This clone was recorded only once. The chain links TRBV7-7 to TRBJ2-3, with a weak D call TRBD2 (6 bases). The germline V gene has CDR1 SSHAT and CDR2 FNYEAQ (reference sequence). The CDR3 length is 13 residues. Trimming pared 6 bases from V and 5 bases from J, leaving 12 bases between. The DNA of the CDR3 is TGTGCCAGCAGACCTACCGGGGGAGATACGCAGTATTTT. Protein sequence: CASRPTGGDTQYF.

The chain employs TRBV7-3 and TRBJ2-7, with D tentatively TRBD2 (5 bases). The CDR3 runs to 15 residues. The V gene's germline CDR1 is SGHTA and CDR2 FQGTGA. Between the trimmed V and J ends, which lost 0 bases and 2 bases, there was a span of 11 bases. CDR3 region: CASSLTPSEAYEQYF. Written as DNA, the CDR3 is TGTGCCAGCAGCTTAACTCCATCGGAGGCCTACGAGCAGTACTTC.

The genes are TRBV15 and TRBJ1-5, with 7 bases that match TRBD1. The germline gives CDR1 LNHNV, CDR2 YYDKDF (reference sequence). V shed 3 bases and J 2 bases; nucleotides not matched to a gene: 4. This CDR3 comprises 15 residues. CDR3 sequence: CATSSDRVGNQPQHF. The CDR3 DNA reads as TGTGCCACCAGCAGTGACAGGGTTGGCAATCAGCCCCAGCATTTT.

The chain uses TRBV6-5 and TRBJ1-5; tentatively, D is TRBD1 (6 bases). Per the germline V gene, CDR1 is MNHEY and CDR2 is SVGAGI. With 0 bases removed from V and 4 bases from J, the gap between germline ends came to 10 bases. The CDR3 has 15 amino acids. The CDR3 here is CASSYSWDTNQPQHF. CDR3 in DNA: TGTGCCAGCAGTTACTCATGGGACACTAATCAGCCCCAGCATTTT.

The J gene is TRBJ2-6, the V gene TRBV7-9, with unresolved D. V was trimmed by 5 bases and J by 3 bases, leaving 8 bases between them. CDR1 SEHNR and CDR2 FQNEAQ come from the germline V gene (reference sequence). CDR3 length: 14 amino acids. CDR3 nucleotides: TGTGCCAGCAGCGGCATCAGTGGGGCCAACGTCCTGACTTTC. Translation: CASSGISGANVLTF.

This sequence joins TRBV6-5 and TRBJ2-4, with D possibly TRBD2 on 7 matching bases. Deletions cut 0 bases from V and 6 bases from J, with 15 bases between. Germline V CDR1 and CDR2: MNHEY, SVGAGI. The CDR3 has 16 amino acids. CDR3: CASSYSSRGAGNIQYF. DNA for the CDR3: TGTGCCAGCAGTTACTCCAGCCGGGGGGCCGGAAACATTCAGTACTTC.